This entry concerns a single T cell receptor (beta chain). This entry belongs to a study of blood T cell repertoires in COVID-19. Across the study: The United States, Italy and Spain supplied acute and convalescent COVID-19 samples. T cells, B-cell-depleted T cells, or PBMCs provided the cDNA or gDNA that served as material.

V was cut by 2 bases and J by 5 bases, with 9 bases left in between. Looked up from germline, CDR1 is MNHNS and CDR2 is SASEGT. The CDR3 is 13 residues long. The authors' processing: Quantification of nucleated cells was approximated via reference gene primer amplification. Produced via immunoSEQ multiplex PCR; TCRdb's table is partial and in-frame only. V and J calls and clone size come straight from that table; D and trimming were deduced from the DNA. The data contain about 150,000 clones, 85% to 90% of them seen just once; the ten biggest clones take up approximately 15%. Sample: peripheral blood. The sequence derives from a woman in her forties with acute or convalescent COVID-19. The rearrangement uses TRBV6-1 and TRBJ1-1; D gene ambiguous. The CDR3 spells CASSELRSTEAFF. The CDR3 DNA reads TGTGCCAGCAGTGAATTGAGGAGTACTGAAGCTTTCTTT.